In its sample, the clone carrying this T cell receptor (beta chain) was seen a few times. Its antigen is not known. This sample was included in a study of vaccination and CD4 T cells after COVID-19. Study context: Two Hispanic individuals were among six male and four female convalescent patients. Stimulation of cells relied on overlapping spike peptides derived from SARS-CoV-2, HCoV-NL63, HCoV-OC43 and HCoV-229E.

Treatment denoted: roughly ten-day PBMC culture with coronavirus spike peptide pools or control peptides (ViraFEST assay). Prior to the COVID-19 pandemic (2011-2018), the unexposed donor's CD4+ T cells were collected. General study results and limits: Among reactive clones from convalescent patients, a median roughly 88% appeared only post-vaccination.

The assay that was used to sequence DNA from cultured CD4+ T cells was the Oncomine TCR Beta short-read assay. TCRdb re-analysed the PCR reads in MiXCR, keeping a single row per CDR3 protein. The table lists several thousand distinct CDR3 sequences, around three quarters of them singletons. The germline V gene encodes CDR1 DFQATT and CDR2 SNEGSKA (reference sequence). V lost 3 bases to trimming and J lost 12 bases, with 17 bases between them. The CDR3 sequence is 13 residues long. The source material was CD4+ T cells from blood, cultured in vitro. The clonotype originates from a human donor in good health. This chain uses TRBV20-1 with TRBJ2-2; D is uncertain. The CDR3 DNA sequence: TGCAGTGCTAGTCGCGAATCGGGCGATAAGCTGTTTTTT. Amino acids: CSASRESGDKLFF.